This TCR beta chain derives from a study of tumor and adjacent non-tumor tissue in lung cancer. Study details: Each sample yielded approximately 4.2 million productive TCRbeta reads on average.

With regard to this clonotype: Its antigen is unknown.

Three rounds of nested PCR, following a modified ARM-PCR protocol, produced the TCRbeta library. Each CDR3 protein gets one entry after TCRdb re-called the multiplex PCR reads with MiXCR. Found here are 76,000 or so distinct CDR3 sequences, less than 75% of them singletons; the top ten hold roughly 12%. The template was RNA from unsorted bulk tissue. Germline CDR1 and CDR2: MNHNS and SASEGT. This CDR3 contains 16 residues. Study-wide results and caveats: TCR diversity was significantly greater in tumor than normal lung tissue. Tumor repertoires had a smaller top 100 clone share than normal lung.

This chain uses TRBV6-1 with TRBJ1-5; D call uncertain. The material sequenced was lung tumor tissue. The source is a woman in her 70s with non-small cell lung cancer. The CDR3 is CTSSEAWGEGNQPQHF. CDR3 DNA: TGTACAAGCAGTGAAGCATGGGGAGAAGGCAATCAGCCCCAGCATTTT.